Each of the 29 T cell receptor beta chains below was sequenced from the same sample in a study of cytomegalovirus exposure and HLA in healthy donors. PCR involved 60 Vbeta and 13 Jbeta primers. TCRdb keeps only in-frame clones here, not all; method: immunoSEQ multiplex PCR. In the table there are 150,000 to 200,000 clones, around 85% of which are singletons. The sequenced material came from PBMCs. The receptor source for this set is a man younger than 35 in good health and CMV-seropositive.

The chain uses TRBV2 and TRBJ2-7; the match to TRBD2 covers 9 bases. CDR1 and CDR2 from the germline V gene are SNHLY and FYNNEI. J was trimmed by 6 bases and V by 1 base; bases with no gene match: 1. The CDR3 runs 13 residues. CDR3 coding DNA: TGTGCCAGCAGTGAAGGGACTAGCGTCGAGCAGTACTTC. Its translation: CASSEGTSVEQYF.

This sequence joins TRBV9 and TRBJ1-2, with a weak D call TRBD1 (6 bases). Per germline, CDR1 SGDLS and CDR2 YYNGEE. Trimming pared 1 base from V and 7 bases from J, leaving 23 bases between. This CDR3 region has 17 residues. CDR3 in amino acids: CASSVSFTRGGGSGYTF. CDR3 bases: TGTGCCAGCAGCGTATCATTCACCAGGGGAGGGGGAAGTGGCTACACCTTC.

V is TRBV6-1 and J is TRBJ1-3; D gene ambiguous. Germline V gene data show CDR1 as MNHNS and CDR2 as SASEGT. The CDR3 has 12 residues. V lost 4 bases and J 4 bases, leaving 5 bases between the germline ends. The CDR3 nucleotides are TGTGCCAGCAGTGTTCCGGGAAACACCATATATTTT. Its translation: CASSVPGNTIYF.

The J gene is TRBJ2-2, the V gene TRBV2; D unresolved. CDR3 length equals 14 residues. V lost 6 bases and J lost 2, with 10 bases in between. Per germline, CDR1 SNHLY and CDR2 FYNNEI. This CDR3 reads CASREITNTGELFF. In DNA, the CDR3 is TGTGCCAGCAGGGAAATCACTAACACCGGGGAGCTGTTTTTT.

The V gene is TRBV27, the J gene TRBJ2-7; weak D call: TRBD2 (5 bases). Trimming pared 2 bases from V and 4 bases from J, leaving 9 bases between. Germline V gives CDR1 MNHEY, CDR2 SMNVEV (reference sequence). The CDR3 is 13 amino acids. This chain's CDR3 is CASSLSRRYEQYF. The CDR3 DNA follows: TGTGCCAGCAGTTTAAGCAGGAGGTACGAGCAGTACTTC.

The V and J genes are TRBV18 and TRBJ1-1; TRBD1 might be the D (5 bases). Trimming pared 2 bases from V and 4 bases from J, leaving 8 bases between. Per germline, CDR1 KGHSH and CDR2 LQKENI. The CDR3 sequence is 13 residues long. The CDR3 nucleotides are TGTGCCAGCTCACCAGCGGGGGGCACTGAAGCTTTCTTT. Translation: CASSPAGGTEAFF.

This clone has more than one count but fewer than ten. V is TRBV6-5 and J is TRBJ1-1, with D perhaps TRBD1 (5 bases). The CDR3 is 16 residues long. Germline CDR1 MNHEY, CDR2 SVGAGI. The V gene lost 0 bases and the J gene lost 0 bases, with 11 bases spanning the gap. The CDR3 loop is CASSYSSTGMNTEAFF. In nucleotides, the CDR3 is TGTGCCAGCAGTTACTCGAGCACAGGCATGAACACTGAAGCTTTCTTT.

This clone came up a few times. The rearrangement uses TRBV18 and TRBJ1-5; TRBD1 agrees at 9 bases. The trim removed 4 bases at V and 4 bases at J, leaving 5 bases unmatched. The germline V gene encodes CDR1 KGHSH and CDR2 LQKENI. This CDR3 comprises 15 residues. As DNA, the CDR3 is TGTGCCAGCTCACACCGGGACAGGGTGAATCAGCCCCAGCATTTT. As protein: CASSHRDRVNQPQHF.

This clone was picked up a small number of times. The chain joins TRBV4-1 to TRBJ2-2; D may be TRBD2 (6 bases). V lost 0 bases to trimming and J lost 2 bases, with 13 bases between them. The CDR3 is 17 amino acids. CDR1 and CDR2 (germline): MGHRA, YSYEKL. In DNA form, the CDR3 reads TGCGCCAGCAGCCAAGAGGGGGGACTCAGAAACACCGGGGAGCTGTTTTTT. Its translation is CASSQEGGLRNTGELFF.

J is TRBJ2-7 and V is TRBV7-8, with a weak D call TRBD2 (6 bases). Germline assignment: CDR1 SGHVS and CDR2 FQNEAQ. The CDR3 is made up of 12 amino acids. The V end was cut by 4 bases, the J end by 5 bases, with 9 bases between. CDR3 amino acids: CASSWAGNEQYF. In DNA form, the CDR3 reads TGTGCCAGCAGCTGGGCGGGGAACGAGCAGTACTTC.

The CDR3 coding sequence is TGTGCCAGTAATTCCGGAGGGTCGAACACTGAAGCTTTCTTT. Amino acids: CASNSGGSNTEAFF. The rearrangement uses TRBV19 and TRBJ1-1; D not certain. The germline V gene has CDR1 LNHDA and CDR2 SQIVND (reference sequence). The V gene lost 7 bases and the J gene lost 1 base, with 13 bases spanning the gap. The CDR3 length is 14 residues.

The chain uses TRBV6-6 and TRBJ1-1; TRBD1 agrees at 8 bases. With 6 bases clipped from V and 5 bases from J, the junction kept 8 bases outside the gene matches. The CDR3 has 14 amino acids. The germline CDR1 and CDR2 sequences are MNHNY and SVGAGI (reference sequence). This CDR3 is CASRDQGARTEAFF. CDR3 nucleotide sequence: TGTGCCAGCAGAGACCAGGGGGCGAGAACTGAAGCTTTCTTT.

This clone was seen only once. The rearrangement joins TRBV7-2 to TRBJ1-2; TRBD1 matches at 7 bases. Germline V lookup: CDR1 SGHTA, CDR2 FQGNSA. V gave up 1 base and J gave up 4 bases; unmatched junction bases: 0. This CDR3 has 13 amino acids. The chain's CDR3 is CASSLGDSYGYTF. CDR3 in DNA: TGTGCCAGCAGCTTAGGGGACAGCTATGGCTACACCTTC.

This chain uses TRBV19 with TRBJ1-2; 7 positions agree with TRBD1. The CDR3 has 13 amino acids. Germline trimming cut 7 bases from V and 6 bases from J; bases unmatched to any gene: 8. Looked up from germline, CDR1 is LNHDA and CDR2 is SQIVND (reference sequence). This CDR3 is CASTSGTANGYTF. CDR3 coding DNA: TGTGCCAGTACATCCGGGACAGCGAATGGCTACACCTTC.

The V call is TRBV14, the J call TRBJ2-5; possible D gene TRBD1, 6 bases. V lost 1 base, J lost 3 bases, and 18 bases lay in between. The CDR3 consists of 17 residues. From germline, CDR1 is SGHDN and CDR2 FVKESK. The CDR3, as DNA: TGTGCCAGCAGCCAAGTTGGTGTGGTTACAGGGAAAGAGACCCAGTACTTC. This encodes CASSQVGVVTGKETQYF.

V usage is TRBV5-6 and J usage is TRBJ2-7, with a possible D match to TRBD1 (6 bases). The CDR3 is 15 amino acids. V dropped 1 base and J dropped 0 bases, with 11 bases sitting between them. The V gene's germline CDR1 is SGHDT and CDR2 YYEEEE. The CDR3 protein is CASSLCRDNSYEQYF. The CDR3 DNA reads TGTGCCAGCAGCTTGTGCCGGGACAACTCCTACGAGCAGTACTTC. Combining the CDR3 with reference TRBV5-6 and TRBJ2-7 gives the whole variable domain DAGVTQSPTHLIKTRGQQVTLRCSPKSGHDTVSWYQQALGQGPQFIFQYYEEEERQRGNFPDRFSGHQFPNYSSELNVNALLLGDSALYLCASSLCRDNSYEQYFGPGTRLTVT.

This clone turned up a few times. CDR3 sequence reads: CASSYPQGPGTEAFF. Written as DNA, the CDR3 is TGTGCCAGCAGTTACCCTCAGGGTCCAGGGACTGAAGCTTTCTTT. The rearrangement uses TRBV6-6 and TRBJ1-1, with a weak D call TRBD1 (5 bases). The CDR3 is 15 residues long. The V gene lost 2 bases and the J gene lost 5 bases, with 15 bases spanning the gap. Germline CDR1 is MNHNY and CDR2 is SVGAGI (reference sequence).

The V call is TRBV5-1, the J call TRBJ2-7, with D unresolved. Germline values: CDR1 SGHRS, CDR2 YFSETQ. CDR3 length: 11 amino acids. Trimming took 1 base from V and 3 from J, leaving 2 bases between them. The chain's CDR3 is CASSLYYEQYF. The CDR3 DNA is TGCGCCAGCAGCTTGTACTACGAGCAGTACTTC.

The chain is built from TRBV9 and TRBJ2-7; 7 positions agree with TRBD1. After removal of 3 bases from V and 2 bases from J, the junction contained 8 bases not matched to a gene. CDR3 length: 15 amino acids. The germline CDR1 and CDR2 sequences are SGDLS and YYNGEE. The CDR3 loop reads CASSETGAQPYEQYF. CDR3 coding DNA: TGTGCCAGCAGCGAAACAGGGGCCCAACCCTACGAGCAGTACTTC.

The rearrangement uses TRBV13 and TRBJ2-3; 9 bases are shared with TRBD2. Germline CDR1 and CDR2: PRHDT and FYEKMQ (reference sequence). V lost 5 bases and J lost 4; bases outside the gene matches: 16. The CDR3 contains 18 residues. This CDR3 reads CASSPPAGGPWPPDTQYF. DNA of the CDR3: TGTGCCAGCAGCCCCCCGGCGGGGGGGCCATGGCCTCCAGATACGCAGTATTTT.

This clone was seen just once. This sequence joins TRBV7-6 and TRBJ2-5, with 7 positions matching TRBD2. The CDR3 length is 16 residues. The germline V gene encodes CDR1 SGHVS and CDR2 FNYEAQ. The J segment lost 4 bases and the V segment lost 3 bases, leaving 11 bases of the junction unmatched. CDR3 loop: CASSFLGEGTGETQYF. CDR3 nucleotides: TGTGCCAGCAGCTTCCTAGGGGAGGGGACCGGAGAGACCCAGTACTTC.

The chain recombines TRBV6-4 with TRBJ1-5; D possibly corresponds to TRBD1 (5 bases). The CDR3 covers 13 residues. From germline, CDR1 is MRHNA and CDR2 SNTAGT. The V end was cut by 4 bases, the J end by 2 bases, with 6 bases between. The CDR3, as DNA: TGTGCCAGCAGTGCGGGGGGCAATCAGCCCCAGCATTTT. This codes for CASSAGGNQPQHF.

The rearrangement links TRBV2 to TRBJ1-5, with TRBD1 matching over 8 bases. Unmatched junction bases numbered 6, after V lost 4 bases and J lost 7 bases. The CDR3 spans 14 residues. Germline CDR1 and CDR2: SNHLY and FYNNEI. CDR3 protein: CASSVQGARQPQHF. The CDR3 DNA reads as TGTGCCAGCAGTGTTCAGGGGGCAAGGCAGCCCCAGCATTTT.

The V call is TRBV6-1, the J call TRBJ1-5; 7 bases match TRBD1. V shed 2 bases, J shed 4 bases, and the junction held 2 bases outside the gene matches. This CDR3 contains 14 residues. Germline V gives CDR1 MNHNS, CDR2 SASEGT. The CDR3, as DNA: TGTGCCAGCAGTGAAATACAGGGGAATCAGCCCCAGCATTTT. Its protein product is CASSEIQGNQPQHF.

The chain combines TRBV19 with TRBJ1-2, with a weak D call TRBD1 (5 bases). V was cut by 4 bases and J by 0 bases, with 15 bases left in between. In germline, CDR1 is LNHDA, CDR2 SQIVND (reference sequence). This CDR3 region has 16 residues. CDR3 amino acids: CASSTPGGEANYGYTF. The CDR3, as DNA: TGTGCCAGTAGTACCCCCGGGGGGGAAGCTAACTATGGCTACACCTTC.

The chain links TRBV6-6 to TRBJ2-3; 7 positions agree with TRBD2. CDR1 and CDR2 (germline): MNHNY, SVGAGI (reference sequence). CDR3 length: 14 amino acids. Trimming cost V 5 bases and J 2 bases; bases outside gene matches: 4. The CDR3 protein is CASSHRGDTDTQYF. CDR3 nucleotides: TGTGCCAGCAGTCACCGGGGGGACACAGATACGCAGTATTTT.

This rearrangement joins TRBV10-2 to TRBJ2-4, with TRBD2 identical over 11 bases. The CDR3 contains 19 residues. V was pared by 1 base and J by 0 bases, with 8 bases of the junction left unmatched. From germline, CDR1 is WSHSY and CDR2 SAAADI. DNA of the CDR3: TGCGCCAGCAGTGAGTTGACTAGCGGGACGAAACTAGCCAAAAACATTCAGTACTTC. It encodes CASSELTSGTKLAKNIQYF.

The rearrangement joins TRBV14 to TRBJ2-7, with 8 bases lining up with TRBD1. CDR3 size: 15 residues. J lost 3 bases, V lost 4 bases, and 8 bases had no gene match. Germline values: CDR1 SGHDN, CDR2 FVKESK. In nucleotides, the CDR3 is TGTGCCAGCAGCCCCAGGGGGCGCGGAAACTACGAGCAGTACTTC. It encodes CASSPRGRGNYEQYF.

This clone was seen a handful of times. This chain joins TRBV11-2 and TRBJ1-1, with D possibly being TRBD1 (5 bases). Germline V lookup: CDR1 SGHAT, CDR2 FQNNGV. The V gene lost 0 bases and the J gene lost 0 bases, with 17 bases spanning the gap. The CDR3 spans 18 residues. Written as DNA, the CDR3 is TGTGCCAGCAGCTTAGATCGCTACAGGATATTAATGAACACTGAAGCTTTCTTT. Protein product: CASSLDRYRILMNTEAFF.